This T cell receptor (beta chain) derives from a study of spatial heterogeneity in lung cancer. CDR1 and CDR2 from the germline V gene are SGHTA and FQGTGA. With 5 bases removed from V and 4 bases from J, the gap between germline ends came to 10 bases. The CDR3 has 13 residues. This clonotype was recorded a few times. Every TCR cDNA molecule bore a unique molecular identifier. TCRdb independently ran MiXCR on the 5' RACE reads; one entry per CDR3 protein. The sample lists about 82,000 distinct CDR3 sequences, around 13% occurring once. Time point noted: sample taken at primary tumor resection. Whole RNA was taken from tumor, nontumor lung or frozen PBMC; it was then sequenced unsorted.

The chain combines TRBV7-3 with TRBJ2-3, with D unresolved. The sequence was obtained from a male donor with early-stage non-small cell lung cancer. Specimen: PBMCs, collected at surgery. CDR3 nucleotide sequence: TGTGCCAGCAGCCAGCAGCCTGCAGATACGCAGTATTTT. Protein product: CASSQQPADTQYF.